The next 4 T cell receptor beta chains were all read from a single sample in a study of radiation and T cells in renal cell carcinoma. Sequenced by immunoSEQ multiplex PCR; TCRdb stores in-frame clones only, minus some. The table has 90,000 to 95,000 clones, 82% seen once. Noted time point: baseline pretreatment blood. The treatment here: 15 Gy SBRT to primary tumor, nephrectomy 4 weeks later. This specimen was blood, taken from a patient whose treatment included radiotherapy and nephrectomy. These receptor sequences come from a man in his sixties with renal cell carcinoma.

This chain links TRBV18 with TRBJ2-1; D is unresolved. Trimming shortened V by 4 bases and J by 8 bases, and 12 bases separated the two germline ends. The CDR3 is made up of 13 amino acids. Germline V gene sequence: CDR1 KGHSH, CDR2 LQKENI. The CDR3 sequence is CASSQSSVDEQFF. The CDR3 DNA follows: TGTGCCAGCTCACAATCCTCAGTGGATGAGCAGTTCTTC.

The chain has TRBV2 and TRBJ1-1, with 7 bases matching TRBD1. Losses at the gene ends were 2 bases for V and 5 bases for J; bases not matched to a gene: 5. The germline V gene encodes CDR1 SNHLY and CDR2 FYNNEI. There are 14 residues in the CDR3. In DNA form, the CDR3 reads TGTGCCAGCAGTGAACGGCAGGGGGGAACTGAAGCTTTCTTT. Residues: CASSERQGGTEAFF.

J is TRBJ1-1 and V is TRBV6-5; 8 bases line up with TRBD1. After removal of 5 bases from V and 12 bases from J, the junction contained 11 bases not matched to a gene. CDR1 is MNHEY and CDR2 is SVGAGI in the germline V gene. The CDR3 has 13 residues. CDR3 nucleotide sequence: TGTGCCAGCAGTCAGACAGGGGAGGGTGTTACTTTCTTT. Translating gives CASSQTGEGVTFF.

The rearrangement joins TRBV4-2 to TRBJ1-5; D gene ambiguous. The germline V gene has CDR1 LGHNA and CDR2 YNFKEQ. The V gene lost 1 base and the J gene lost 4 bases, with 8 bases spanning the gap. CDR3 length: 14 amino acids. The CDR3 nucleotides are TGTGCCAGCAGCCAAGTTTCGGGGAATCAGCCCCAGCATTTT. It codes for CASSQVSGNQPQHF.